This is a list of T cell receptor beta chains from one sample in a study of OX40 agonist ivuxolimab in advanced cancers. Assay: immunoSEQ multiplex PCR; the TCRdb copy retains only in-frame clones and omits some. The repertoire holds around 19,000 clones, with about 86% as singletons. The sample here was CD4+ or CD8+ T cells sorted from blood, taken in a trial of the OX40 agonist ivuxolimab. The receptors derive from an adult with an advanced solid tumor such as melanoma, head and neck, liver or kidney cancer. The CDR3 runs from the conserved cysteine through the conserved F or W. A D gene is named only where the DNA matches it firmly. Rows may omit the clone size; those that give it use once, few, many or a size class.

.	.	TRBV11-3	TRBJ2-7	14	CASSLAGDTYEQYF	TGTGCCAGCAGCTTAGCAGGGGACACCTACGAGCAGTACTTC
TRBD2	.	TRBV12-5	TRBJ2-7	16	CASGWTPGGSSYEQYF	TGTGCTAGTGGTTGGACCCCGGGGGGGTCCTCCTACGAGCAGTACTTC
.	.	TRBV5-8	TRBJ2-5	15	CASNSAGGAVETQYF	TGTGCCAGCAACTCGGCAGGGGGGGCCGTGGAGACCCAGTACTTC
.	.	TRBV19	TRBJ2-5	15	CASSTTGTYKETQYF	TGTGCCAGTAGTACGACCGGGACATATAAAGAGACCCAGTACTTC
.	.	TRBV5-6	TRBJ1-2	12	CASSLVVGGYTF	TGTGCCAGCAGCTTAGTGGTTGGGGGCTACACCTTC
.	.	TRBV7-6	TRBJ2-6	20	CASSLYGGPNPSSGANVLTF	TGTGCCAGCAGCTTATACGGTGGCCCCAACCCCAGCTCTGGGGCCAACGTCCTGACTTTC
.	.	TRBV2	TRBJ2-5	13	CASSGRVEETQYF	TGTGCCAGCAGCGGACGGGTTGAAGAGACCCAGTACTTC
TRBD1	.	TRBV19	TRBJ2-2	15	CASDRGHSNTGELFF	TGTGCCAGTGACAGGGGGCATTCGAACACCGGGGAGCTGTTTTTT
.	.	TRBV2	TRBJ1-4	15	CASRRHGATNEKLFF	TGTGCCAGCAGAAGACACGGGGCAACTAATGAAAAACTGTTTTTT
.	.	TRBV6-5	TRBJ2-5	12	CASSYGFETQYF	TGTGCCAGCAGTTACGGTTTCGAGACCCAGTACTTC
.	.	TRBV2	TRBJ2-7	11	CASSYLYEQYF	TGTGCCAGCAGCTACCTCTACGAGCAGTACTTC
.	.	TRBV25-1	TRBJ1-6	13	CASSENPSSPLHF	TGTGCCAGCAGTGAAAATCCGTCATCACCCCTCCACTTT
.	.	TRBV18	TRBJ1-3	14	CASSRGLSGNTIYF	TGTGCCAGCTCACGGGGCCTCTCTGGAAACACCATATATTTT
.	once	TRBV2	TRBJ2-3	15	CASSATGQSTDTQYF	TGTGCCAGCAGCGCTACGGGACAAAGCACAGATACGCAGTATTTT
TRBD1	.	TRBV7-2	TRBJ1-2	16	CASSLDRGQGGYGYTF	TGTGCCAGCAGCTTAGACCGTGGACAGGGCGGCTATGGCTACACCTTC
.	.	TRBV29-1	TRBJ1-5	12	CSVGGRGQPQHF	TGCAGCGTTGGGGGTAGGGGTCAGCCCCAGCATTTT
TRBD2	.	TRBV7-9	TRBJ2-1	14	CASSLGSGTNEQFF	TGTGCCAGCAGCTTGGGAAGCGGGACTAATGAGCAGTTCTTC
.	few	TRBV2	TRBJ2-6	13	CASSDTGANVLTF	TGTGCCAGCAGCGACACTGGGGCCAACGTCCTGACTTTC
.	.	TRBV6-6	TRBJ1-2	15	CASSRGTEGFYGYTF	TGTGCCAGCAGCAGAGGGACGGAGGGGTTCTATGGCTACACCTTC
TRBD1	.	TRBV7-2	TRBJ2-1	14	CASSPTLQGDEQFF	TGTGCCAGCAGCCCGACCCTACAGGGGGATGAGCAGTTCTTC
.	.	TRBV4-3	TRBJ2-5	15	CASSQGTGYQETQYF	TGCGCCAGCAGCCAAGGAACAGGCTACCAAGAGACCCAGTACTTC
TRBD2	.	TRBV6-5	TRBJ2-7	16	CASSYSKLAGTYEQYF	TGTGCCAGCAGTTACTCGAAGCTAGCGGGTACCTACGAGCAGTACTTC
.	.	TRBV7-6	TRBJ1-6	17	CASSLMSGPTNNSPLHF	TGTGCCAGCAGCTTAATGTCAGGGCCGACTAACAATTCACCCCTCCACTTT
.	few	TRBV30	TRBJ1-1	15	CAWSVSGGRNTEAFF	TGTGCCTGGAGTGTAAGCGGGGGAAGGAACACTGAAGCTTTCTTT
TRBD1	.	TRBV4-2	TRBJ1-2	15	CASSQGDRSTGGYTF	TGTGCCAGCAGCCAAGGGGACAGGAGTACCGGTGGCTACACCTTC
.	.	TRBV7-2	TRBJ1-2	13	CASSGGQSYGYTF	TGTGCCAGCAGCGGCGGACAGTCCTATGGCTACACCTTC
.	.	TRBV29-1	TRBJ1-3	13	CSVEGTFGNTIYF	TGCAGCGTTGAAGGGACTTTTGGAAACACCATATATTTT
.	.	TRBV7-9	TRBJ2-7	14	CASSLELRALDLYF	TGTGCCAGCAGCTTAGAGCTGCGGGCCCTCGATTTGTACTTC
.	.	TRBV5-1	TRBJ2-3	15	CASSSDVRSQGTQYF	TGCGCCAGCAGCTCGGACGTAAGGTCCCAGGGTACGCAGTATTTT
TRBD1	.	TRBV6-5	TRBJ2-7	16	CASSYSSGQGIYEQYF	TGTGCCAGCAGTTACTCGAGCGGACAGGGGATCTACGAGCAGTACTTC
TRBD1	.	TRBV7-7	TRBJ2-2	16	CASSLGTGGVTGELFF	TGTGCTAGCAGCTTGGGGACAGGGGGAGTCACCGGGGAGCTGTTTTTT
.	.	TRBV7-3	TRBJ2-1	15	CASSTTPSSYNEQFF	TGTGCCAGCTCCACGACCCCTAGCTCCTACAATGAGCAGTTCTTC